This T cell receptor beta chain was identified during a study of T-cell reconstitution after alpha-beta-depleted transplantation in children. It was with unique molecular identifiers that the TCRbeta library was prepared. TCRdb re-called the PCR reads with MiXCR, one entry per CDR3 protein. Seen here are around 580,000 distinct CDR3 sequences, 20% to 25% observed once, and the top ten hold 13% to 15%. This clonotype was recorded a few times. The CDR3 is made up of 17 amino acids. The trim removed 4 bases at V and 5 bases at J, leaving 14 bases unmatched. The germline CDR1 and CDR2 sequences are LGHNA and YSLEER.

The sequence came from a boy under three years old who had a stem cell transplant for acute myeloid leukemia, so the T cells may come from the graft donor. The chain combines TRBV4-3 with TRBJ2-5; 9 bases match TRBD2. The source was PBMCs, mostly from graft donor cells, collected 360 days after TCRalphabeta/CD19-depleted stem cell transplant. The CDR3 bases are TGCGCCAGCAGCCTATCCCCTCAGCGGGGGGCCTGGGAGACCCAGTACTTC. Translation: CASSLSPQRGAWETQYF.